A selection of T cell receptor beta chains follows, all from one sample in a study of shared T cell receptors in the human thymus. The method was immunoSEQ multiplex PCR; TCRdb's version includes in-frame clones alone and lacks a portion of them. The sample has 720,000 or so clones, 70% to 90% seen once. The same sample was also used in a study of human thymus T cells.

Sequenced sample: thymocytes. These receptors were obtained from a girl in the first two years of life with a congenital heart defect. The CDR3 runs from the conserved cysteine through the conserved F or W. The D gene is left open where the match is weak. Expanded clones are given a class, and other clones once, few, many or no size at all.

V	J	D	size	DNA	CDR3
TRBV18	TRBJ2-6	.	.	TGTGCCAGCTCGGACGGGGACTCTGGGGCCAACGTCCTGACTTTC	CASSDGDSGANVLTF
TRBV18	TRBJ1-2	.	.	TGTGCCAGCTCACTCTGGAGAACGGGCTACACCTTC	CASSLWRTGYTF
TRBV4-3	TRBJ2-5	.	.	TGCGCCAGCAGCCATGAACTCCCAGCGGTCCAAGAGACCCAGTACTTC	CASSHELPAVQETQYF
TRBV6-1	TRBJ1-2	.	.	TGTGCCAGCAGTGAAGATTTTTTGAGGGGGAACAGGCCCCCGGTAGACTATGGCTACACCTTC	CASSEDFLRGNRPPVDYGYTF
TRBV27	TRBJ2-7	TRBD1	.	TGTGCCAGCAGGGGGACAGGGGAACGTTCCTACGAGCAGTACTTC	CASRGTGERSYEQYF
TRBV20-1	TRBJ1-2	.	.	TGCAGTGCTACCCAGGGAGGCTTC	CSATQGGF
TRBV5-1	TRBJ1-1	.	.	TGCGCCAGCAGCTTGGGGGGCAGGGCTAACACTGAAGCTTTCTTT	CASSLGGRANTEAFF
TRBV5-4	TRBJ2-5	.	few	TGTGCCAGCAGCTTGGGGACTCCAAGGAAGACCCAGTACTTC	CASSLGTPRKTQYF
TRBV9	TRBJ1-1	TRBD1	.	TGTGCCAGCAGCGTAGTTTCCGAGACAGGGGACACTGAAGCTTTCTTT	CASSVVSETGDTEAFF
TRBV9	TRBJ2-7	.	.	TGTGCCAGCAGCGTAGGGGTAGCTTCCTACGAGCAGTACTTC	CASSVGVASYEQYF
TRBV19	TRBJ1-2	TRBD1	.	TGTGCCAGCTTACGGGACAGGGGGCGCGGAAGCTATGGCTACACCTTC	CASLRDRGRGSYGYTF
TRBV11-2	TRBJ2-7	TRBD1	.	TGTGCCAGCAGCTTGCCGGGACAGTCCCTTACTTTCAGGTCCTACGAGCAGTACTTC	CASSLPGQSLTFRSYEQYF
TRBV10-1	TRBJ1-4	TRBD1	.	TGCGCCAGCAGCGGACCGGGGACAGGGGATGAAAAACTGTTTTTT	CASSGPGTGDEKLFF
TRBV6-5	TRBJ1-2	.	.	TGTGCCAGCAGTTACTCGATTCAGGGCTATGGCTACACCTTC	CASSYSIQGYGYTF
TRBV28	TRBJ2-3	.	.	TGTGCCAGTATCCCCGGGGGGCAGCGCACAGATACGCAGTATTTT	CASIPGGQRTDTQYF
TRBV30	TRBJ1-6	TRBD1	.	TGTGCCTGGAAGGAGCCACCCAGGGGGAATTCACCCCTCCACTTT	CAWKEPPRGNSPLHF
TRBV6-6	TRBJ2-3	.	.	TGTGCCAGCAGTTACTTAAGACAGAGCACAGATACGCAGTATTTT	CASSYLRQSTDTQYF
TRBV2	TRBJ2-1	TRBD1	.	TGTGCCAGCAGTGAAAGGAAATTGGGACAGACCCAAAACAATGAGCAGTTCTTC	CASSERKLGQTQNNEQFF
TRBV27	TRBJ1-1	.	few	TGTGCCAGCAGTTTATCCTTGAACACTGAAGCTTTCTTT	CASSLSLNTEAFF
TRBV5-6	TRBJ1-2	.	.	TGTGCCAGCAGCGCGGCGGGCTATGGCTACACCTTC	CASSAAGYGYTF
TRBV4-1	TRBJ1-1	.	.	TGCGCCAGCAGCCAAGACGCCAGGGGCCCTGAAGCTTTCTTT	CASSQDARGPEAFF
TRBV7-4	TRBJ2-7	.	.	TGTGCCAGCAGCTCAAAGCGTCGGACAGCTGTGTTTTACGAGCAGTACTTC	CASSSKRRTAVFYEQYF
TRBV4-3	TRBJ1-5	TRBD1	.	TGCGCCAGCAGCCAAGACATAGGGGGCAGGGTGGAAGATAGCAATCAGCCCCAGCATTTT	CASSQDIGGRVEDSNQPQHF
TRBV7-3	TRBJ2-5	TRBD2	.	TGTGCCAGCAGCTTAAAGGAGGTAGCGGGGAGCCAGCACAACTACGAGACCCAGTACTTC	CASSLKEVAGSQHNYETQYF